One sample yielded the 32 T cell receptor beta chains listed below, sequenced in a study of shared clonotypes between healthy human individuals. Produced via immunoSEQ multiplex PCR; TCRdb's table is partial and in-frame only. The data contain around 2.5 million clones, approximately 93% of them seen just once; the ten biggest clones take up approximately 0.35%. Sequencing was performed on naive CD4+ T cells from PBMCs. Subset given: CD45RA+ positively selected. These receptors came from a man aged 18-30 years in good health. Some clones in this sample may be carry-over from other donors' samples.

This chain connects TRBV5-4 to TRBJ1-3; tentatively, D is TRBD1 (5 bases). Germline V lookup: CDR1 SGHNT, CDR2 YYREEE (reference sequence). This CDR3 is built from 14 residues. V lost 6 bases, J lost 2 bases, and 12 bases lay in between. This chain's CDR3 is CASTSRDAGNTIYF. As DNA, the CDR3 is TGTGCCAGCACCTCCCGGGACGCTGGAAACACCATATATTTT.

The rearrangement links TRBV19 to TRBJ2-1; 7 bases match TRBD2. Germline lookup yields CDR1 LNHDA and CDR2 SQIVND (reference sequence). This CDR3 spans 16 amino acids. The ends lost 3 bases at V and 1 base at J; junction bases unmatched: 6. The CDR3 region has the DNA TGTGCCAGTAGTATGATAGGCGGGAGTTCCTACAATGAGCAGTTCTTC. It codes for CASSMIGGSSYNEQFF.

The DNA for the CDR3 is TGCGCCAGCAGCTTGCCAAGGGGGAGCGCTGGGGCCAACGTCCTGACTTTC. Protein: CASSLPRGSAGANVLTF. The V and J genes are TRBV5-1 and TRBJ2-6, with D perhaps TRBD1 (6 bases). V was pared by 1 base and J by 2 bases, with 13 bases between. Per germline, CDR1 SGHRS and CDR2 YFSETQ. The CDR3 runs 17 residues.

In its sample, this clone was seen once. Distinct nucleotide sequences in the sample also encode this CDR3. The chain uses TRBV5-1 and TRBJ2-7; 12 bases map to TRBD1. The trim removed 4 bases at V and 7 bases at J, leaving 6 bases unmatched. The CDR3 consists of 14 residues. Germline V CDR1 and CDR2: SGHRS, YFSETQ. CDR3 loop: CASSPGTGGGEQYF. The CDR3 DNA is TGCGCCAGCAGCCCCGGGACAGGGGGCGGTGAGCAGTACTTC.

This chain connects TRBV28 to TRBJ2-2, with no clear D. The CDR3 extends over 14 amino acids. Looked up from germline, CDR1 is MDHEN and CDR2 is SYDVKM. With 2 bases removed from V and 2 bases from J, the gap between germline ends came to 6 bases. The CDR3: CASSLGLNTGELFF. CDR3 nucleotide sequence: TGTGCCAGCAGTTTAGGGCTAAACACCGGGGAGCTGTTTTTT.

V and J are TRBV7-9 and TRBJ1-6, with a weak D call TRBD1 (5 bases). The CDR3 runs to 14 residues. V was pared by 1 base and J by 7 bases, with 8 bases between. Germline CDR1 is SEHNR and CDR2 is FQNEAQ (reference sequence). CDR3 amino acids: CASSLGQTNSPLHF. CDR3 DNA sequence: TGTGCCAGCAGCTTAGGACAGACGAATTCACCCCTCCACTTT.

V is TRBV19 and J is TRBJ1-2; D is possibly TRBD1 (5 bases). V was pared by 6 bases and J by 5 bases, with 19 bases between. Germline values: CDR1 LNHDA, CDR2 SQIVND (reference sequence). This CDR3 has 15 residues. The CDR3 sequence is CASRISVGQGYGYTF. The CDR3 DNA follows: TGTGCCAGTAGGATATCGGTCGGCCAGGGATATGGCTACACCTTC.

The rearrangement links TRBV28 to TRBJ2-1, with TRBD2 matching over 8 bases. The germline gives CDR1 MDHEN, CDR2 SYDVKM. With 6 bases clipped from V and 0 bases from J, the junction kept 7 bases outside the gene matches. The CDR3 loop spans 16 amino acids. The CDR3 sequence: CASSRLALSSYNEQFF. In DNA, the CDR3 is TGTGCCAGCAGCCGACTAGCGTTGAGCTCCTACAATGAGCAGTTCTTC.

This chain links TRBV28 with TRBJ1-2; D is undetermined. This CDR3 is built from 14 residues. The V gene lost 11 bases and the J gene lost 8 bases, with 24 bases spanning the gap. Germline CDR1 reads MDHEN; CDR2 reads SYDVKM. The CDR3 region is CAGLPRRGTGGYTF. The CDR3, as DNA: TGTGCCGGCCTCCCGCGTCGGGGAACCGGGGGCTACACCTTC.

This clone was picked up one time. In the same sample, other DNA sequences code for this CDR3. The J gene is TRBJ2-2, the V gene TRBV5-1, with TRBD2 matching 7 bases. The CDR3 runs to 16 residues. Unmatched junction bases numbered 7, after V lost 0 bases and J lost 5 bases. The germline CDR1 and CDR2 sequences are SGHRS and YFSETQ. This chain's CDR3 is CASSLVAGVGTGELFF. CDR3 sequence (DNA): TGCGCCAGCAGCTTGGTTGCGGGAGTGGGTACCGGGGAGCTGTTTTTT.

This chain uses TRBV7-9 with TRBJ1-2; 9 bases map to TRBD1. V trimming: 5 bases; J trimming: 4 bases; junction bases outside the gene matches: 11. The CDR3 loop spans 16 amino acids. Germline-derived CDR1 and CDR2 are SEHNR and FQNEAQ (reference sequence). The CDR3 coding sequence is TGTGCCAGCAGCATGGCCGGGACAGGGTCGGCCTATGGCTACACCTTC. Translated, it gives CASSMAGTGSAYGYTF. Full variable domain (remainder filled in from reference TRBV7-9 and TRBJ1-2): DTGVSQNPRHKITKRGQNVTFRCDPISEHNRLYWYRQTLGQGPEFLTYFQNEAQLEKSRLLSDRFSAERPKGSFSTLEIQRTEQGDSAMYLCASSMAGTGSAYGYTFGSGTRLTVV.

The genes are TRBV7-8 and TRBJ2-5; 10 bases agree with TRBD1. Trimming took 3 bases from V and 4 from J; bases not matched to a gene: 8. Germline CDR1 SGHVS, CDR2 FQNEAQ. The length of the CDR3 is 16 residues. CDR3 nucleotide sequence: TGTGCCAGCAGCTTCTGGGGACAGGGGACGCGAGAGACCCAGTACTTC. Protein product: CASSFWGQGTRETQYF.

V gene TRBV4-2 combines with J gene TRBJ2-2; TRBD2 matches 9 bases. Looked up from germline, CDR1 is LGHNA and CDR2 is YNFKEQ. Trimming took 6 bases from V and 1 from J; bases not matched to a gene: 3. CDR3 size: 15 residues. CDR3 sequence reads: CASRVTSGNTGELFF. Here the CDR3 DNA reads TGTGCCAGCAGGGTGACTAGCGGGAACACCGGGGAGCTGTTTTTT.

This clone was seen just once. This chain uses TRBV2 with TRBJ2-7, with no clear D. The ends were cut back, 6 bases at V and 7 bases at J, with 13 bases in the middle. CDR1 and CDR2 (germline): SNHLY, FYNNEI. This CDR3 is built from 12 residues. CDR3 coding DNA: TGTGCCAGCAGGACGTCGGGCCTTGAGCAGTACTTC. Translating gives CASRTSGLEQYF. The full variable domain, rest sourced from reference TRBV2 and TRBJ2-7, is EPEVTQTPSHQVTQMGQEVILRCVPISNHLYFYWYRQILGQKVEFLVSFYNNEISEKSEIFDDQFSVERPDGSNFTLKIRSTKLEDSAMYFCASRTSGLEQYFGPGTRLTVT.

This clone was picked up one time. The chain links TRBV28 to TRBJ1-4; D might be TRBD1 (5 bases). Germline V gene data show CDR1 as MDHEN and CDR2 as SYDVKM. The CDR3 spans 14 residues. Trimming removed 6 bases at V and 6 bases at J, with 14 bases between. In DNA, the CDR3 is TGTGCCAGCAGATCCGGGACTGTATATGAAAAACTGTTTTTT. As protein: CASRSGTVYEKLFF.

For this clone: One end of the junction does not line up with germline, which may come from a read error. This chain uses TRBV2 with TRBJ1-3; TRBD1 agrees at 7 bases. The CDR3 sequence is 16 residues long. The germline gives CDR1 SNHLY, CDR2 FYNNEI. The CDR3, as DNA: TGTGCCAGCAGCGAAGGAGGACAGGCCTCTGGAAACACCATATATTTT. This codes for CASSEGGQASGNTIYF.

The chain carries TRBV19 and TRBJ1-1; D gene ambiguous. The germline V gene encodes CDR1 LNHDA and CDR2 SQIVND (reference sequence). Deletions cut 7 bases from V and 1 base from J, with 13 bases between. The CDR3 sequence is 14 residues long. Here the CDR3 reads CASNLGRRNTEAFF. DNA for the CDR3: TGTGCCAGTAACCTCGGGAGGAGGAACACTGAAGCTTTCTTT.

The J gene is TRBJ2-1, the V gene TRBV14, with 7 bases that match TRBD2. The junction had 10 bases not matched to a gene; V was cut back by 3 bases and J by 2 bases. The CDR3 contains 17 residues. Looked up from germline, CDR1 is SGHDN and CDR2 is FVKESK. CDR3 loop: CASSQGGVGTTYNEQFF. The CDR3 DNA is TGTGCCAGCAGCCAGGGGGGGGTAGGAACTACCTACAATGAGCAGTTCTTC.

The V call is TRBV7-3, the J call TRBJ2-1, with TRBD1 identical over 9 bases. This CDR3 is built from 16 residues. J lost 5 bases, V lost 2 bases, and 7 bases had no gene match. The V gene's germline CDR1 is SGHTA and CDR2 FQGTGA. The CDR3 sequence: CASSLLGTGNNNEQFF. The DNA of the CDR3 is TGTGCCAGCAGCTTACTCGGGACAGGGAACAACAATGAGCAGTTCTTC.

This chain joins TRBV5-1 and TRBJ2-3; 7 bases are shared with TRBD2. Germline-derived CDR1 and CDR2 are SGHRS and YFSETQ. CDR3 size: 16 residues. Trimming at V came to 0 bases and at J to 2 bases, leaving 6 bases not matched to a gene. The CDR3 DNA sequence: TGCGCCAGCAGCTTGGATCCCGGGAGGAACACAGATACGCAGTATTTT. Protein: CASSLDPGRNTDTQYF.

Comment on this clone: At the DNA level, this CDR3 is encoded by other sequences in the same sample as well. The genes are TRBV20-1 and TRBJ1-1; D gene ambiguous. Germline-derived CDR1 and CDR2 are DFQATT and SNEGSKA (reference sequence). The CDR3 runs 11 residues. Here the CDR3 reads CSAGPNTEAFF. The CDR3 coding sequence is TGCAGCGCCGGTCCCAACACTGAAGCTTTCTTT.

This chain uses TRBV5-8 with TRBJ1-1; maybe TRBD1 (6 bases). The CDR3 contains 15 residues. Germline values: CDR1 SGHTS, CDR2 YDEGEE. V was pared by 4 bases and J by 2 bases, with 15 bases between. CDR3 region: CASSALGRGNTEAFF. For the CDR3, the DNA is TGTGCCAGCAGCGCTCTGGGCAGGGGTAACACTGAAGCTTTCTTT.

CDR3 in DNA: TGTGCTAGTGGTTTGGCCAGGGGGACCCATGCGTACCAAGAGACCCAGTACTTC. Translated: CASGLARGTHAYQETQYF. The rearrangement uses TRBV12-5 and TRBJ2-5, with 7 bases lining up with TRBD1. Losses at the gene ends were 1 base for V and 0 bases for J; bases not matched to a gene: 11. There are 18 residues in the CDR3. Germline assignment: CDR1 LGHNT and CDR2 FRNRAP.

The J gene is TRBJ2-1, the V gene TRBV7-3; 13 bases fit TRBD2. CDR1 and CDR2 (germline): SGHTA, FQGTGA. The CDR3 totals 18 residues. The V and J ends lost 5 bases and 0 bases, in that order; junction bases with no gene match: 7. CDR3 residues: CASSQGLAGTSSYNEQFF. CDR3 DNA sequence: TGTGCCAGCAGCCAGGGACTAGCGGGAACGAGCTCCTACAATGAGCAGTTCTTC.

The chain couples TRBV2 to TRBJ2-3; D gene unclear. CDR3 length: 12 amino acids. CDR1 is SNHLY and CDR2 is FYNNEI in the germline V gene. V lost 0 bases and J lost 6, with 4 bases in between. The CDR3 is CASSEAGDTQYF. The CDR3 bases are TGTGCCAGCAGTGAAGCGGGCGATACGCAGTATTTT.

This clone was seen only once. V usage is TRBV14 and J usage is TRBJ2-1, with 12 positions matching TRBD2. J was trimmed by 3 bases and V by 4 bases; bases with no gene match: 7. CDR3 size: 17 residues. CDR1 and CDR2 (germline): SGHDN, FVKESK. The CDR3 DNA follows: TGTGCCAGCAGCCCTACTAGCGGGAGGCCTCTCTACAATGAGCAGTTCTTC. The encoded protein is CASSPTSGRPLYNEQFF.

To note about this clone: Other DNA variants within this sample encode the same CDR3. The J gene is TRBJ2-3, the V gene TRBV7-2; 8 bases are shared with TRBD2. Germline CDR1 and CDR2: SGHTA and FQGNSA. Unmatched junction bases numbered 3, after V lost 1 base and J lost 6 bases. The CDR3 is 14 amino acids. The CDR3, as DNA: TGTGCCAGCAGCTTAGGACTAGCGTCGGATACGCAGTATTTT. This translates into CASSLGLASDTQYF. The entire variable domain, with the rest obtained from reference TRBV7-2 and TRBJ2-3, is as follows: GAGVSQSPSNKVTEKGKDVELRCDPISGHTALYWYRQSLGQGLEFLIYFQGNSAPDKSGLPSDRFSAERTGGSVSTLTIQRTQQEDSAVYLCASSLGLASDTQYFGPGTRLTVL.

The V and J genes are TRBV4-2 and TRBJ2-3; D perhaps matches TRBD2 (5 bases). The V and J ends lost 1 base and 2 bases respectively, with 16 bases between them. This CDR3 comprises 17 residues. Germline loops: CDR1 LGHNA, CDR2 YNFKEQ. The CDR3 loop reads CASSQGSARDFTDTQYF. The CDR3 DNA follows: TGTGCCAGCAGCCAAGGTAGCGCCCGAGACTTCACAGATACGCAGTATTTT.

On this clone: Other DNA sequences from this sample encode an identical CDR3 as well. The chain couples TRBV30 to TRBJ2-5; D remains unclear. With 1 base removed from V and 3 bases from J, the gap between germline ends came to 3 bases. The CDR3 is 11 amino acids. Per the germline V gene, CDR1 is GTSNPN and CDR2 is SVGIG (reference sequence). Here the CDR3 DNA reads TGTGCCTGGAGTGCCGAAGAGACCCAGTACTTC. Translating it yields CAWSAEETQYF.

The gene calls are TRBV6-5 and TRBJ2-5; TRBD1 might be the D (6 bases). V shed 7 bases and J shed 6 bases, with 15 bases lying between them. Germline V gene lookup returns CDR1 MNHEY and CDR2 SVGAGI. This CDR3 comprises 13 residues. The CDR3 here is CASKAGVVKTQYF. Here the CDR3 DNA reads TGTGCCAGCAAGGCAGGGGTGGTTAAGACCCAGTACTTC.

As concerns this clone: Within the sample, other DNA sequences also encode this same CDR3. The rearrangement uses TRBV29-1 and TRBJ1-1, with D perhaps matching TRBD1 (5 bases). From germline, CDR1 is SQVTM and CDR2 ANQGSEA. The CDR3 loop spans 12 amino acids. V was clipped by 6 bases and J by 3 bases, with 11 bases between them. The CDR3, as DNA: TGCAGCGTCTCCCGAGGGGACACTGAAGCTTTCTTT. This codes for CSVSRGDTEAFF.

CDR3 amino acids: CASSSGTQGSEQFF. The DNA of the CDR3 is TGTGCCAGCAGCTCCGGGACGCAAGGTAGTGAGCAGTTCTTC. The V and J genes are TRBV7-3 and TRBJ2-1; D tentatively reads TRBD1 or TRBD2 (5 bases each). Trimming cost V 4 bases and J 9 bases, with 16 bases left between them. The CDR3 runs to 14 residues. The germline CDR1 and CDR2 sequences are SGHTA and FQGTGA.